A selection of T cell receptor beta chains follows, all from one sample in a study of blood T cell repertoires in COVID-19. Profiled with immunoSEQ multiplex PCR; TCRdb holds only in-frame clones, not every one. Among 100,000 to 150,000 clones listed, around four fifths were seen once. The sequenced sample was peripheral blood. These receptors were obtained from a man aged 55 to 70 with acute or convalescent COVID-19. Each CDR3 is given with its conserved first and last residue. D genes are given only for firm matches. Where a row states a size, it is once, few, many or the class of an expanded clone; other rows omit it.

v_gene,d_gene,abundance,j_gene,CDR3aa,CDR3nt
TRBV24-1,TRBD1,NA,TRBJ1-5,CATSDRTGGGQPQHF,TGTGCCACCAGTGACCGGACAGGGGGCGGGCAGCCCCAGCATTTT
TRBV6-1,NA,NA,TRBJ1-2,CASSERGRGNGYTF,TGTGCCAGCAGTGAAAGGGGGAGGGGGAATGGCTACACCTTC
TRBV5-1,NA,few,TRBJ2-2,CASSLSAGTGELFF,TGCGCCAGCAGCTTGAGCGCGGGCACCGGGGAGCTGTTTTTT
TRBV6-6,NA,NA,TRBJ1-5,CASSRAGGNQPQHF,TGTGCCAGCAGTCGAGCAGGGGGCAATCAGCCCCAGCATTTT
TRBV2,NA,NA,TRBJ1-2,CASTSGQGVGRYGYTF,NA
TRBV10-1,NA,NA,TRBJ2-2,CASSGVRTGELFF,TGCGCCAGCAGCGGCGTGCGGACCGGGGAGCTGTTTTTT
TRBV3-1/TRBV3-2,TRBD2,NA,TRBJ2-7,CASSPQPRTSGGREQYF,TGTGCCAGCAGCCCCCAACCCCGAACTAGCGGGGGACGTGAGCAGTACTTC
TRBV10-3,TRBD2,NA,TRBJ2-5,CAISESVSGSRKETQYF,TGTGCCATCAGTGAGTCTGTTAGCGGGAGCCGAAAGGAGACCCAGTACTTC
TRBV24-1,NA,NA,TRBJ1-2,CATSNGARGYTF,TGTGCCACCAGTAATGGGGCGCGAGGCTACACCTTC
TRBV10-1,NA,NA,TRBJ1-1,CASGEKRRTEAFF,TGCGCCAGCGGAGAAAAGAGGAGAACTGAAGCTTTCTTT
TRBV14,NA,NA,TRBJ1-6,CASSLRGRYSPLHF,TGTGCCAGCAGCCTAAGGGGTCGATATTCACCCCTCCACTTT
TRBV30,NA,NA,TRBJ2-1,CAWSAGPPSLESEFF,TGTGCCTGGAGTGCAGGTCCCCCTTCACTAGAGTCCGAGTTCTTC
TRBV6-6,NA,NA,TRBJ2-4,CASNRGEGDIQYF,TGTGCCAGCAATCGGGGGGAGGGGGACATTCAGTACTTC
TRBV10-3,NA,NA,TRBJ1-5,CAINADSNQPQHF,TGTGCCATCAATGCAGATAGCAATCAGCCCCAGCATTTT
TRBV3-1/TRBV3-2,NA,NA,TRBJ1-1,CASSQHSRRGTEAFF,TGTGCCAGCAGCCAACACTCTCGACGGGGAACTGAAGCTTTCTTT
TRBV9,TRBD1,NA,TRBJ2-4,CASSGQGGAKNIQYF,TGTGCCAGCAGCGGACAGGGTGGAGCCAAAAACATTCAGTACTTC
TRBV18,NA,NA,TRBJ1-4,CASSPSAATSTNEKLFF,TGTGCCAGCTCACCTAGCGCCGCCACGTCAACTAATGAAAAACTGTTTTTT
TRBV15,TRBD2,NA,TRBJ2-3,CATSRSGTSSRTQYF,TGTGCCACCAGCAGATCCGGGACTAGTTCTCGTACGCAGTATTTT
TRBV20-1,NA,NA,TRBJ2-7,CSASSGSSYEQYF,TGCAGTGCTAGTTCGGGTAGCTCCTACGAGCAGTACTTC
TRBV27,TRBD1,NA,TRBJ1-3,CASSWQGAPGNTIYF,TGTGCCAGCAGTTGGCAGGGGGCGCCCGGAAACACCATATATTTT
TRBV14,TRBD1,NA,TRBJ2-2,CASSHNRGSGELFF,TGTGCCAGCAGCCACAACAGGGGATCCGGGGAGCTGTTTTTT
TRBV9,NA,NA,TRBJ1-1,CASSVTTFMNTEAFF,TGTGCCAGCAGCGTTACCACTTTCATGAACACTGAAGCTTTCTTT
TRBV18,NA,NA,TRBJ2-2,CASSRQGNTGELFF,TGTGCCAGCTCAAGGCAGGGAAACACCGGGGAGCTGTTTTTT
TRBV14,NA,NA,TRBJ1-1,CASSQALRVTVEAFF,TGTGCCAGCAGCCAAGCCCTCAGGGTGACGGTTGAAGCTTTCTTT
TRBV30,NA,NA,TRBJ1-2,CAWSVGTHYGYTF,TGTGCCTGGAGTGTTGGGACACACTATGGCTACACCTTC
TRBV6-1,TRBD2,NA,TRBJ2-1,CASSWSREGQFF,TGTGCCAGCAGTTGGAGCCGGGAGGGGCAGTTCTTC
TRBV7-8,NA,few,TRBJ2-5,CASSLTLAGAQETQYF,TGTGCCAGCAGCTTAACCTTGGCGGGGGCCCAAGAGACCCAGTACTTC
TRBV7-2,TRBD2,few,TRBJ2-7,CASSWGLAAYEQYF,TGTGCCAGCAGCTGGGGACTAGCGGCCTACGAGCAGTACTTC
TRBV4-1,NA,NA,TRBJ2-7,CASSSGQGEYEQYF,TGCGCCAGCAGCTCCGGCCAGGGCGAGTACGAGCAGTACTTC
TRBV11-2,NA,once,TRBJ1-3,CASSTEGRGYDTIYF,TGTGCCAGCAGCACAGAGGGACGGGGGTATGACACCATATATTTT
TRBV27,TRBD2,NA,TRBJ2-1,CASSFMSSGVNEQFF,TGTGCCAGCAGTTTTATGTCTAGCGGGGTGAATGAGCAGTTCTTC
TRBV15,NA,few,TRBJ1-2,CATSRHPKQGVNYGYTF,TGTGCCACCAGCAGACACCCAAAGCAAGGGGTCAACTATGGCTACACCTTC
TRBV6-5,TRBD1,NA,TRBJ1-6,CASSQKGTGNSPLHF,TGTGCCAGCAGTCAGAAAGGGACAGGGAATTCCCCCCTCCACTTT
TRBV5-1,NA,NA,TRBJ1-3,CASSWTAGISGNTIYF,TGCGCCAGCAGCTGGACAGCAGGGATCTCTGGAAACACCATATATTTT
TRBV6-4,NA,NA,TRBJ2-2,CASRDYGTLPGELFF,TGTGCCAGCAGAGATTATGGGACACTCCCCGGTGAGCTGTTTTTT
TRBV5-6,TRBD2,few,TRBJ2-1,CASSLTQREEYNEQFF,TGTGCCAGCAGCTTGACCCAGCGGGAGGAATACAATGAGCAGTTCTTC
TRBV14,NA,NA,TRBJ2-2,CASSQGGGKTNTGELFF,TGTGCCAGCAGCCAAGGGGGCGGAAAAACGAACACCGGGGAGCTGTTTTTT